What follows is one T cell receptor beta chain and its context. Its antigen is undetermined. This sample is drawn from a study of T-cell memory formation after mild COVID-19. About the research overall: Clustering of TCRs was largely donor specific.

Study-level findings and limits: There was a balanced CD4/CD8 profile in clones contracting day 15 to 85, and later expanders leaned CD4+. Contracting clones localized mainly to CM and EM when CD4+ and mainly to EMRA when CD8+.

TCRdb re-derived calls from the 5' RACE reads in MiXCR, one entry per CDR3 protein. The table lists about 260,000 distinct CDR3 sequences, roughly 17% of them singletons. The CDR3 extends over 15 amino acids. The V gene end was trimmed by 5 bases and the J gene end by 1 base; junction bases not matched to a gene: 8. Germline CDR1 reads SGHVS; CDR2 reads FNYEAQ. The V and J genes are TRBV7-6 and TRBJ2-7; 7 nucleotides match TRBD1. The specimen sequenced was PBMCs or a T cell subset sorted from them (not recorded which). The source of this sequence is a man aged 18 to 35 who had mild COVID-19 (a few samples of this study predate the infection). Cell type and time point are not known. DNA for the CDR3: TGTGCCAGCAGCCCAGAACCGGGACAGTCCTACGAGCAGTACTTC. It yields the protein CASSPEPGQSYEQYF.